The rows below give T cell receptor beta chains drawn from one sample of a study of early T cells in non-severe SARS-CoV-2 infection. TCRdb fed the 5' RACE reads into MiXCR, producing one record per CDR3 protein. Among about 77,000 distinct CDR3 sequences listed, around a tenth were seen once. The sequenced sample was whole blood. The receptors come from an adult who was a healthcare worker with PCR-confirmed SARS-CoV-2 infection or an uninfected control (not recorded which). Each CDR3 is given with its conserved first and last residue. Each record gives: CDR3 DNA, CDR3 protein, J gene, V gene, clone size, D gene. D genes are given only for firm matches. The listing skips clone size in some rows; elsewhere it reads once, few, many or a size class.

CDR3 DNA: TGTGCCAGCAGTCAGGGGGCTTCTAACTATGGCTACACCTTC; CDR3 protein: CASSQGASNYGYTF; J gene: TRBJ1-2; V gene: TRBV28; clone size: many; D gene: TRBD1
CDR3 DNA: TGCGCCAGCAGCCAGGGACCCTTGAACACTGAAGCTTTCTTT; CDR3 protein: CASSQGPLNTEAFF; J gene: TRBJ1-1; V gene: TRBV4-1; clone size: few; D gene: -
CDR3 DNA: TGTGCCTGGAAGGAGGATAGCGTTTACAATGAGCAGTTCTTC; CDR3 protein: CAWKEDSVYNEQFF; J gene: TRBJ2-1; V gene: TRBV30; clone size: many; D gene: -
CDR3 DNA: TGTGCCAGCAGCGTCCTAGCGGGGACAGATACGCAGTATTTT; CDR3 protein: CASSVLAGTDTQYF; J gene: TRBJ2-3; V gene: TRBV2; clone size: -; D gene: TRBD2
CDR3 DNA: TGCAGTGCCCCCTTAGAATCCTCCTACGAGCAGTACTTC; CDR3 protein: CSAPLESSYEQYF; J gene: TRBJ2-7; V gene: TRBV20-1; clone size: few; D gene: -
CDR3 DNA: TGTGCCAGCAGTTTGAAGAAAGAGACCCAGTACTTC; CDR3 protein: CASSLKKETQYF; J gene: TRBJ2-5; V gene: TRBV28; clone size: many; D gene: -
CDR3 DNA: TGTGCCAGCAGTTACTCGAATGGGAGGAAAACCGGGGAGCTGTTTTTT; CDR3 protein: CASSYSNGRKTGELFF; J gene: TRBJ2-2; V gene: TRBV6-5; clone size: many; D gene: -
CDR3 DNA: TGTGCCAGCAGTTTATTTGGGAGCTTTAGCAATCAGCCCCAGCATTTT; CDR3 protein: CASSLFGSFSNQPQHF; J gene: TRBJ1-5; V gene: TRBV28; clone size: -; D gene: -
CDR3 DNA: TGCGCCAGCAGCTTGGCGTTCGCGGCCTCTGAGCAGTACTTC; CDR3 protein: CASSLAFAASEQYF; J gene: TRBJ2-7; V gene: TRBV5-1; clone size: -; D gene: -
CDR3 DNA: TGTGCCAGCAGCCCCCCGGACTATGAGACCCAGTACTTC; CDR3 protein: CASSPPDYETQYF; J gene: TRBJ2-5; V gene: TRBV3-1; clone size: -; D gene: -
CDR3 DNA: TGCGCCAGCAGCTTGTCACACCCGCCATACGAGCAGTACTTC; CDR3 protein: CASSLSHPPYEQYF; J gene: TRBJ2-7; V gene: TRBV5-1; clone size: few; D gene: -
CDR3 DNA: TGTGCCGGGAGGACTGGGTCCACAGATACGCAGTATTTT; CDR3 protein: CAGRTGSTDTQYF; J gene: TRBJ2-3; V gene: TRBV6-1; clone size: -; D gene: -
CDR3 DNA: TGTGCCAGCAGTTTTAGCAATCAGCCCCAGCATTTT; CDR3 protein: CASSFSNQPQHF; J gene: TRBJ1-5; V gene: TRBV6-1; clone size: many; D gene: -
CDR3 DNA: TGTGCCAGCAGCCTTATCGGGGGCAGGGCTAATGAGCAGTTCTTC; CDR3 protein: CASSLIGGRANEQFF; J gene: TRBJ2-1; V gene: TRBV3-1; clone size: -; D gene: -
CDR3 DNA: TGTGCCAGCAGCTTAGTGGGCAGGGGCGCGAACACCGGGGAGCTGTTTTTT; CDR3 protein: CASSLVGRGANTGELFF; J gene: TRBJ2-2; V gene: TRBV7-6; clone size: few; D gene: -
CDR3 DNA: TGTGCCTGGGGGGGCCCCTCGACCGTGGGTGAAGCTTTCTTT; CDR3 protein: CAWGGPSTVGEAFF; J gene: TRBJ1-1; V gene: TRBV28; clone size: many; D gene: -
CDR3 DNA: TGCAGTGCTTTACACAGGGGGGCTGAAGCTTTCTTT; CDR3 protein: CSALHRGAEAFF; J gene: TRBJ1-1; V gene: TRBV20-1; clone size: many; D gene: TRBD1
CDR3 DNA: TGCAGTGCTAGTTTCAGGGGAGTTTTGAACACTGAAGCTTTCTTT; CDR3 protein: CSASFRGVLNTEAFF; J gene: TRBJ1-1; V gene: TRBV20-1; clone size: few; D gene: -